This T cell receptor (beta chain) stems from a study of immune heterogeneity within non-small cell lung tumors. Overall study findings and caveats: Within each patient, tumor sites shared identical dominant CDR3 beta clonotypes and also held site-unique high-frequency clones. The correlation between local T-cell clonality and local tumor mutational burden was positive, moderate in strength and statistically significant, with R about 0.35.

This clonotype is categorized as medium-sized. The antigen is not known. Multiplex PCR employing 32 V and 13 J primers generated amplicons of the TCR beta CDR3. TCRdb reanalysed the multiplex PCR reads using MiXCR and keeps one entry per CDR3 protein. The data hold roughly 2,000 distinct CDR3 sequences, with about a quarter observed a single time. Template input was genomic DNA from bulk tumor (600 ng per sample). Taken during surgery, several biopsies per primary tumor were spaced as far apart as possible within the tumor mass. Their non-small cell lung cancer was newly diagnosed and untreated, and the patients underwent curative surgery. Newly diagnosed non-small cell lung cancer patients undergoing curative-intent surgery served as donors. From germline, CDR1 is DFQATT and CDR2 SNEGSKA (reference sequence). After removal of 5 bases from V and 4 bases from J, the junction contained 6 bases not matched to a gene. The CDR3 extends over 14 amino acids.

This clonotype was sampled from a man in his fifties or sixties with non-small cell lung cancer. V and J are TRBV20-1 and TRBJ2-7; 12 nucleotides line up with TRBD2. Sequencing was carried out using lung tumor tissue. In DNA form, the CDR3 reads TGCAGTGCTGAGACTAGCGGGAGAGGGTACGAGCAGTACTTC. This codes for CSAETSGRGYEQYF.